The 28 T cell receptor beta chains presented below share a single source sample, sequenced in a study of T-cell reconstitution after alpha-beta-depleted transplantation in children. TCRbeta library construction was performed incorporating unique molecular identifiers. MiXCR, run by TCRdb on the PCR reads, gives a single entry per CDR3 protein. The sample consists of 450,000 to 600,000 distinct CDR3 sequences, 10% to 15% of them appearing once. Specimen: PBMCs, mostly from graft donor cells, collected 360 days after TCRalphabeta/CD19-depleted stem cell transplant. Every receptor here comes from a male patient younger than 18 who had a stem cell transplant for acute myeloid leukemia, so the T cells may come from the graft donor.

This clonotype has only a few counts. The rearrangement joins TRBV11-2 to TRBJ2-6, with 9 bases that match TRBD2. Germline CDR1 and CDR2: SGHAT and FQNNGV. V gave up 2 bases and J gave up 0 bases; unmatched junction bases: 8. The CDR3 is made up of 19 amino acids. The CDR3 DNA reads TGTGCCAGCAGCTTAAGGCGGGAGGGCCACTACTCTGGGGCCAACGTCCTGACTTTC. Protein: CASSLRREGHYSGANVLTF.

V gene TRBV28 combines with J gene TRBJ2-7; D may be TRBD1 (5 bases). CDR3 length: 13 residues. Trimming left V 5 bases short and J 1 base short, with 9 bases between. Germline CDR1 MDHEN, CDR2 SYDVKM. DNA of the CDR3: TGTGCCAGCAGTACCCAGGGATCCTACGAGCAGTACTTC. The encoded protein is CASSTQGSYEQYF.

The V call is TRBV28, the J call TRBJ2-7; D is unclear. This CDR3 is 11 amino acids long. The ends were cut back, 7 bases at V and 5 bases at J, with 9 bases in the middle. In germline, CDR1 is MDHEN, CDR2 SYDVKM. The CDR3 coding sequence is TGTGCCAGCATCGGGTTCAACGAGCAGTACGTC. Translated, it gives CASIGFNEQYV.

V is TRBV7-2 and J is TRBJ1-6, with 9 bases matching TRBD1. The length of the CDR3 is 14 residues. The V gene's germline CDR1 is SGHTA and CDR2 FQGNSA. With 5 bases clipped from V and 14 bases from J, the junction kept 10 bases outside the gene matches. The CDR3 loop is CASSPGQGHWALHF. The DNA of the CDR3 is TGTGCCAGCAGCCCAGGACAGGGGCATTGGGCCCTCCACTTT. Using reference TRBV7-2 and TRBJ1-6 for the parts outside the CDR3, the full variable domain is GAGVSQSPSNKVTEKGKDVELRCDPISGHTALYWYRQSLGQGLEFLIYFQGNSAPDKSGLPSDRFSAERTGGSVSTLTIQRTQQEDSAVYLCASSPGQGHWALHFGNGTRLTVT.

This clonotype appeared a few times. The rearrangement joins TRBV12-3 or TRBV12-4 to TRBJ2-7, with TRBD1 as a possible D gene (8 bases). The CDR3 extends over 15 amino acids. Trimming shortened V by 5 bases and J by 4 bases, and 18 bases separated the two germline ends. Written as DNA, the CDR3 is TGTGCCAGCAGTCTAGAACAGGGGGGGATTTACGAGCAGTACTTC. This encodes CASSLEQGGIYEQYF.

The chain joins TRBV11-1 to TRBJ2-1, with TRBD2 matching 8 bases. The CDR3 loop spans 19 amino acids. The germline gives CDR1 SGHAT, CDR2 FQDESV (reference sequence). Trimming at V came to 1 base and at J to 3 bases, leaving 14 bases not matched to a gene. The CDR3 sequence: CASSLDTSGSGGVYNEQFF. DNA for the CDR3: TGTGCCAGCAGCTTAGATACTAGCGGATCAGGCGGGGTCTACAATGAGCAGTTCTTC.

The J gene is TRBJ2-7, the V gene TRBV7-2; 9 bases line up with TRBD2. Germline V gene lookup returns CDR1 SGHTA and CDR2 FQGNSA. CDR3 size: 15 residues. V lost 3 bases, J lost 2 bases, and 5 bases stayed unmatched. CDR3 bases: TGTGCCAGCAGCTTTTGGACTAGCGTACCCTACGAGCAGTACTTC. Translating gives CASSFWTSVPYEQYF.

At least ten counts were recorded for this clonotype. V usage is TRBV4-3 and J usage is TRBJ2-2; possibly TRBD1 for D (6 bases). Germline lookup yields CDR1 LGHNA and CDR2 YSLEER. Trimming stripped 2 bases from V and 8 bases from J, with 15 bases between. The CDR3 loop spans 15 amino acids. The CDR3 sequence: CASSQRPNRAGELFF. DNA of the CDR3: TGCGCCAGCAGCCAAAGGCCCAACAGGGCTGGGGAGCTGTTTTTT.

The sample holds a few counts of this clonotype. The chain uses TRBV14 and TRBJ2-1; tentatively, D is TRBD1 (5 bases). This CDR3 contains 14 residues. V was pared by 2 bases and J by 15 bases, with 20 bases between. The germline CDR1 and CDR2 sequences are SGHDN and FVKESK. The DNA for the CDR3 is TGTGCCAGCAGCCAAACCTTTACATCAGGGTTCTGGTTCTTC. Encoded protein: CASSQTFTSGFWFF.

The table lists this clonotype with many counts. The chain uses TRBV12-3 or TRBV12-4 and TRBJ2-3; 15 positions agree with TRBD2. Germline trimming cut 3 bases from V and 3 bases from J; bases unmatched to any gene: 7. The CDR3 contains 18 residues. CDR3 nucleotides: TGTGCCAGCAGTTTGCCGGGACTAGCGGGAGGCGGGACAGATACGCAGTATTTT. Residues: CASSLPGLAGGGTDTQYF.

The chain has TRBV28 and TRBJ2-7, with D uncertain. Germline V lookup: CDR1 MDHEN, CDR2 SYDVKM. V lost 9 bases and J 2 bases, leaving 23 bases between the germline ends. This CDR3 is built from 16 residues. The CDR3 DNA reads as TGTGCCAGACGAATTAAGAGGTCGACAAACCCCTACGAGCAGTACTTC. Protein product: CARRIKRSTNPYEQYF. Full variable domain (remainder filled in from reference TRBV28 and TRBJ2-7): DVKVTQSSRYLVKRTGEKVFLECVQDMDHENMFWYRQDPGLGLRLIYFSYDVKMKEKGDIPEGYSVSREKKERFSLILESASTNQTSMYLCARRIKRSTNPYEQYFGPGTRLTVT.

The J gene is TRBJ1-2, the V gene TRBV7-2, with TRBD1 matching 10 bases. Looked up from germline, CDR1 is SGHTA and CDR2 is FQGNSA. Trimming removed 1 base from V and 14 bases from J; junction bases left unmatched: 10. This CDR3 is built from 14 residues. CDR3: CASSLGQGARRMTF. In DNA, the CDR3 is TGTGCCAGCAGCTTAGGACAGGGGGCGCGTCGAATGACCTTC. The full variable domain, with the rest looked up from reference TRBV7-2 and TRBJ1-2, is GAGVSQSPSNKVTEKGKDVELRCDPISGHTALYWYRQSLGQGLEFLIYFQGNSAPDKSGLPSDRFSAERTGGSVSTLTIQRTQQEDSAVYLCASSLGQGARRMTFGSGTRLTVV.

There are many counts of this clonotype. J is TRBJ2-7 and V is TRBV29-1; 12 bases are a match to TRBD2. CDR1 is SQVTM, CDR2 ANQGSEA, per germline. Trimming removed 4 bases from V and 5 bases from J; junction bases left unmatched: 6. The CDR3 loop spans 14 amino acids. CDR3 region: CSVARLAGVHEQYF. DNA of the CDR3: TGCAGCGTTGCCCGACTAGCGGGAGTCCACGAGCAGTACTTC.

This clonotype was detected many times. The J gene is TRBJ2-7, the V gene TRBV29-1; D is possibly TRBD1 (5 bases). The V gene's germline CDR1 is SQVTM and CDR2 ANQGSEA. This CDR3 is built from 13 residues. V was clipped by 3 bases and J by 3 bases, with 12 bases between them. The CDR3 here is CSVDQGWGYEQYF. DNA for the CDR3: TGCAGCGTTGATCAGGGTTGGGGCTACGAGCAGTACTTC.

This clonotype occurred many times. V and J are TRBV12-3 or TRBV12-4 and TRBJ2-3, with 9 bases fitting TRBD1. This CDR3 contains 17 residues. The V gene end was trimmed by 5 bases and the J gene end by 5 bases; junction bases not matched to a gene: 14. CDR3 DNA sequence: TGTGCCAGCAGTGGGGAAACAGGGGGCTTAGATCTAGATACGCAGTATTTT. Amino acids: CASSGETGGLDLDTQYF.

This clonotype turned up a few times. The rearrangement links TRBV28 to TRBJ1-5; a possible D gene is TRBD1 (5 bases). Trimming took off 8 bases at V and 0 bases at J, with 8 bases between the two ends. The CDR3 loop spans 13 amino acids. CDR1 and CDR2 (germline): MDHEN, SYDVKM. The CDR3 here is CASHRYSNQPQHF. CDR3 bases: TGTGCCAGCCACAGGTATAGCAATCAGCCCCAGCATTTT. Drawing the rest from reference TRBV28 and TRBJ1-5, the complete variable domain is DVKVTQSSRYLVKRTGEKVFLECVQDMDHENMFWYRQDPGLGLRLIYFSYDVKMKEKGDIPEGYSVSREKKERFSLILESASTNQTSMYLCASHRYSNQPQHFGDGTRLSIL.

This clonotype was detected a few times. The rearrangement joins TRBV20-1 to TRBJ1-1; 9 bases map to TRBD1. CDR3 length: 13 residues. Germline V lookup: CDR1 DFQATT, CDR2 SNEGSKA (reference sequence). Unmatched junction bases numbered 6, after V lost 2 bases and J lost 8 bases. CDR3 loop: CSARTDRGREAFF. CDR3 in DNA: TGCAGTGCTAGAACGGACAGGGGAAGGGAAGCTTTCTTT.

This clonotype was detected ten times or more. CDR3 in DNA: TGCAGTGCTAGAGTACTAGCGGGAGGGCCCTATGAGCAGTTCTTC. The encoded protein is CSARVLAGGPYEQFF. The genes are TRBV20-1 and TRBJ2-1; 13 nucleotides line up with TRBD2. The junction had 5 bases not matched to a gene; V was cut back by 1 base and J by 8 bases. CDR1 and CDR2 from the germline V gene are DFQATT and SNEGSKA (reference sequence). The CDR3 is made up of 15 amino acids.

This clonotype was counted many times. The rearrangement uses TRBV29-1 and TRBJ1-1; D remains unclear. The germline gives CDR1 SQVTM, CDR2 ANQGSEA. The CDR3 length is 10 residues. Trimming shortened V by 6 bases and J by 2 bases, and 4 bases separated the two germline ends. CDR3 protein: CSVRNTEAFF. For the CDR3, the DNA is TGCAGCGTGAGAAACACTGAAGCTTTCTTT.

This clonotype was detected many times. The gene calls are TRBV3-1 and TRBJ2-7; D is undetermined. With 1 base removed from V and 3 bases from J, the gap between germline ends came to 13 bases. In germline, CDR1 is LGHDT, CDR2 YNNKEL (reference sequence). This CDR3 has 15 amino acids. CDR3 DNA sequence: TGTGCCAGCAGCCAAGCCCCGATTAGAGGCTACGAGCAGTACTTC. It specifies CASSQAPIRGYEQYF.

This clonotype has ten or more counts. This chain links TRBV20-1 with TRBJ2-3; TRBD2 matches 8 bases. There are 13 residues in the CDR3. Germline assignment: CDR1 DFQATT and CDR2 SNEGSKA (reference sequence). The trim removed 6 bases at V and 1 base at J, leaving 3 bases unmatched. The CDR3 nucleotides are TGCAGTGCCTCGACTAGCGGCACAGATACGCAGTATTTT. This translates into CSASTSGTDTQYF.

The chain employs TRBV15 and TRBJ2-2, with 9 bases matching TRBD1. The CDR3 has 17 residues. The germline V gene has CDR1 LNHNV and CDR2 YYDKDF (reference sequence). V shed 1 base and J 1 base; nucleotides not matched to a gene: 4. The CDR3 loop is CATSRGTGAMNTGELFF. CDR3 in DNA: TGTGCCACCAGCAGAGGGACAGGGGCTATGAACACCGGGGAGCTGTTTTTT. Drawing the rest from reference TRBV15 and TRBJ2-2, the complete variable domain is DAMVIQNPRYQVTQFGKPVTLSCSQTLNHNVMYWYQQKSSQAPKLLFHYYDKDFNNEADTPDNFQSRRPNTSFCFLDIRSPGLGDTAMYLCATSRGTGAMNTGELFFGEGSRLTVL.

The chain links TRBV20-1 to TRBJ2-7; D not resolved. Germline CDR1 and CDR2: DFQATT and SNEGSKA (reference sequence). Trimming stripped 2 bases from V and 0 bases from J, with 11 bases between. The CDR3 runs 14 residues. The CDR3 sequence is CSARRVLSSYEQYF. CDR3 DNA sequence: TGCAGTGCTAGAAGGGTTCTAAGCTCCTACGAGCAGTACTTC.

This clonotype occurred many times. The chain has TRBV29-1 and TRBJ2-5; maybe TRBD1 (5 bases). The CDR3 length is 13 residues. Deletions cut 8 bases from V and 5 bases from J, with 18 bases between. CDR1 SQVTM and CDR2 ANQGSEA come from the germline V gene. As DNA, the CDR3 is TGCAGCTCCCCCGCGACCAACAGGGAGACCCAGTACTTC. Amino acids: CSSPATNRETQYF. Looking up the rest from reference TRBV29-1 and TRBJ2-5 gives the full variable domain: SAVISQKPSRDICQRGTSLTIQCQVDSQVTMMFWYRQQPGQSLTLIATANQGSEATYESGFVIDKFPISRPNLTFSTLTVSNMSPEDSSIYLCSSPATNRETQYFGPGTRLLVL.

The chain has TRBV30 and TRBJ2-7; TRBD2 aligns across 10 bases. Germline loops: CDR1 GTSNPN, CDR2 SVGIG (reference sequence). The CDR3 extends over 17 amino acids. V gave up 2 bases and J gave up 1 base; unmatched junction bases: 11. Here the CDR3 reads CAWSPSRTSGESYEQYF. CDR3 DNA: TGTGCCTGGAGTCCCTCTCGAACTAGCGGGGAATCCTACGAGCAGTACTTC.

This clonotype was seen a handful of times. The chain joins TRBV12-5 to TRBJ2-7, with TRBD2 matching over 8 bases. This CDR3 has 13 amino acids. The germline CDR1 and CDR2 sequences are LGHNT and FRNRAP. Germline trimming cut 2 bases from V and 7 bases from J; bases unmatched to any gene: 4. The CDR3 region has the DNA TGTGCTAGTGGTTTGAGTAGCGGGGCAGAGCAGTACTTC. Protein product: CASGLSSGAEQYF.

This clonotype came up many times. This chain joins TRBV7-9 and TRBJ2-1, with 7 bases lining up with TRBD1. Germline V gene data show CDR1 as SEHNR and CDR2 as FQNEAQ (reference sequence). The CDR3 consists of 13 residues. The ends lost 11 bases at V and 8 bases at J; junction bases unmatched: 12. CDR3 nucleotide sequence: TGTGCCGGAGGACAGGAAATGGGGGATGAGCAGTTCTTC. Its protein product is CAGGQEMGDEQFF.

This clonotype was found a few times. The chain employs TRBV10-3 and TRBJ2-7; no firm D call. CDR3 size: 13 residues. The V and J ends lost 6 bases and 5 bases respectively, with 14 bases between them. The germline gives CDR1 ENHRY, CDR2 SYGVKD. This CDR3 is CAIRAPPTNEQYF. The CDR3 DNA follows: TGTGCCATCAGGGCTCCACCTACTAACGAGCAGTACTTC.